This T cell receptor beta chain derives from a study of cytomegalovirus exposure and HLA in healthy donors (dated by TCRdb to about 2017). As for the study more broadly: An earlier analysis of more than 550 of the donors reported 276 Gb of sequence data and 95 million to 130 million unique TCR beta sequences obtained from approximately 180 million T cells. An early release that covered some 640 HLA-typed donors contained 250 to 350 gigabases of sequencing data and around 80 million unique TCR sequences. The genetic ancestry cluster associated with self-reported Caucasian donors included about 84% of the roughly 360 genotyped donors. The aim of the study was to test whether cataloging public T cell receptors could identify signatures of past pathogen exposure. The T cell repertoires of around 730 subjects were profiled by immunosequencing and related to cytomegalovirus serostatus. A separate validation cohort of 90 to 150 different subjects was used in addition to the approximately 700-subject first cohort. The study combined high-throughput TCR immunosequencing, statistical association of individual TCRs with disease status, and machine learning to predict cytomegalovirus infection status. A later analysis re-examined previously published TCR beta repertoires from just over 650 donors and added high-resolution HLA genotyping to investigate patterns of TCR occurrence. Rather than using new phenotypic data, the later analysis identified candidate immune exposures from TCR beta sequences and from how often those sequences occurred across donors. An earlier analysis of around 580 of the donors used high-throughput TCR beta sequencing to judge whether each TCR beta V gene segment behaved as functional or pseudogenic. Alongside the repertoire data, information on donor age, sex, ethnicity and CMV serostatus was compiled. Genome-wide SNP genotypes for about 55% of the roughly 670 donors were used in a later genetic analysis, which treated that subset as a discovery cohort. Every discovery cohort repertoire had been produced on one sequencing platform. Both class I and class II loci were covered by HLA typing, at four-digit resolution. Typing coverage varied by locus: roughly 620-630 donors for A, B, C, DRB1 and DQB1; roughly 510 for DQA1; more than 600 for DPA1; around 450 for DPB1. Because of strong linkage in the cohort, a handful of DR-DQ haplotypes were treated as single units for association and clustering. On average, roughly 200,000 unique TCR beta nucleotide sequences were sequenced per donor among a few hundred genotyped donors of the cohort, with roughly a sixth of those sequences being non-productive. Broader findings and caveats from the paper: The authors suggested that the approach could potentially be extended to other disease states and immunological phenotypes. Across donors, most TCR sequences were observed very rarely, whereas some public TCRs were present in many individuals. Because counts were too low, roughly 16 rarely observed V segments, including chromosome 9 orphons, were left out of the earlier analysis of a few hundred of the donors. In a later analysis, most CMV-associated TCR beta chains were found to appear HLA-restricted, with HLA associations seemingly driven largely by CMV exposure. When HLA alleles, especially DR and DQ, strongly co-occurred, TCR associations were difficult to assign to individual alleles. Because the 87-base-pair reads could not distinguish some IMGT-functional V segments, including TRBV6-2 and TRBV6-3, those segments were excluded. Because some donors lacked HLA typing at each locus, the association tests relied only on the typed subset. The study listed 170 or so TCR beta chains as associated with cytomegalovirus. A later analysis reported that several top co-occurrence clusters appeared linked to parvovirus B19, influenza, CMV and Epstein-Barr virus. In a later genetic analysis, fewer N-insertions in productive TCRs were reported among donors in an Asian-associated ancestry cluster than the 666-donor mean. Compared with equally common non-associated chains, HLA-associated TCR beta chains in a later analysis were more clonally expanded and had lower generation probabilities. A further reported finding was that TCR beta sequences accurately predicted the HLA-A and HLA-B alleles for most subjects in the first cohort. An earlier analysis of some 560 of the donors showed that most TCR beta V segments appeared in productive rearrangements either about 87% or about 30% of the time, which broadly matched IMGT annotations. Three of the identified cytomegalovirus-associated TCR beta chains were confirmed in vitro to be specific for cytomegalovirus antigens. Immune exposure information for the cohort was limited to CMV serostatus. Linkage disequilibrium might explain the correlated functional status among segregating V segments, but an unknown experimental factor could not be excluded. A group of highly shared sequence variants was considered likely to be a technical artifact of the sequencing pipeline. Only TCR beta chains were sequenced in this cohort, and the absence of alpha or paired-chain data limited detectable features. According to a later analysis, TCR association rates differed among HLA loci, with DRB1 alleles showing the most associated TCRs and HLA-C alleles showing the fewest. The classifier was reported to diagnose cytomegalovirus status with high specificity and sensitivity in both the original and validation cohorts. The presence/absence analyses assumed that sequencing depth was roughly uniform across donors, and that assumption may not be true. At a false discovery rate of 0.05, a later analysis linked around 15,000 TCR beta sequences to specific HLA alleles. An association between a missense DCLRE1C variant and V-gene and J-gene trimming of TCR beta chains was found in a later genetic analysis and replicated in an independent cohort.

From a lookup of the germline V gene, CDR1 and CDR2 are MNHEY and SVGAGI. Trimming takes 7 bases from V and 0 bases from J, and the germline ends sit 13 bases apart. From the cysteine through the valine, the CDR3 covers 14 amino acids. The kept DNA is CDR3 alone, 42 bases in frame from the first base. Library prep was done by the immunoSEQ multiplex PCR assay. The multiplex PCR relied on a mix of 60 forward primers for TCR Vbeta segments and 13 reverse primers for TCR Jbeta segments. The CDR3 region of rearranged TCR beta genes was amplified from genomic DNA with a multiplex PCR assay. The Illumina HiSeq System was used to sequence the amplified TCR beta libraries as 87-base-pair reads. Turning to the authors' computational methods: Across the roughly 640 repertoires, a later analysis counted tens of millions of unique TCR beta chains, roughly 11 million of which were shared by at least two donors. Raw reads were error-corrected and collapsed into unique sequences with a nearest-neighbor algorithm that merged closely related sequences to remove PCR and sequencing errors. CDR3 sequences were aligned to IMGT reference sequences to assign V, D and J gene segments. For a sequence to be retained, a match of at least six nucleotides was required to both a V gene segment and a J gene segment. A rearrangement counted as productive if the CDR3 had no stop codons and remained in frame with V and J, and every other rearrangement counted as non-productive. Following IMGT convention, CDR3 was defined as the stretch from the second conserved V-encoded cysteine up to the conserved J-encoded phenylalanine. Sequences without an unambiguous match to a single V gene segment were excluded from the earlier analysis of about 630 of the donors. An earlier analysis of 450 to 650 of the donors called V segments functional above 56.7% productive rearrangements and segregating when the between-donor standard deviation exceeded 5%. A statistical classification framework was built for diagnosing cytomegalovirus status from the catalog of TCR beta chain sequences. V and J gene assignment, in a later analysis, came from comparing TCR nucleotide sequences with IMGT/GENE-DB human TR gene sequences. Using the TCRdist pipeline, a later analysis assigned CDR3 sequences along with most-parsimonious VDJ recombination scenarios. In a later analysis, every TCR beta chain was defined by the combination of its CDR3 amino acid sequence and its V-gene family, and reads without a unique V-gene family were dropped. As a way to deal with suspected cross-contamination and a sequencing artifact, a later analysis dropped under 600 nucleotide sequences that were highly shared and had low generation probability. A later analysis calculated a clonal expansion index for each public chain from normalized within-repertoire ranks of inferred template counts. In a later analysis, generation probabilities were computed using a VDJ recombination model fitted to out-of-frame rearrangements, and the results were checked against IGoR. A later analysis scored TCR-TCR, TCR-HLA and TCR-CMV co-occurrence with hypergeometric tests, applying a repertoire-size bias correction to TCR pairs. In a later analysis, false discovery rates were estimated by permuting HLA or CMV assignments 20 times. A later analysis grouped co-occurring TCRs with DBSCAN, adding TCRdist sequence similarity when clustering within HLA-allele-positive subsets. Repertoires with fewer than 30,000 or more than 120,000 public chains, plus five repertoires with anomalous nucleotide sharing, were excluded from co-occurrence clustering. TCRdb took this table from immuneACCESS and kept in-frame rearrangements with V and J called. Such tables lack part of the clones; where checked against another copy, unresolved V genes explain under half of the gap, and the rest is unexplained. V and J calls and clone size are given by that table; D and trimming were obtained from the DNA. The table for this sample shows around 130,000 clones. The ten largest clones take up 1.5% to 1.9% of the sample.

The cohort consisted of some 670 healthy bone marrow donors. All cohort members were sampled while nominally healthy, although unrecorded immune exposures were likely present. The donor was CMV seronegative and was included in the group of a few hundred seronegative cohort members. A peripheral blood sample was collected from each donor, and TCR beta sequencing was performed on peripheral blood mononuclear cells. Genomic DNA extraction from the blood cell samples was performed with the Qiagen DNeasy Blood Extraction Kit. With regard to this clone: The antigen it recognizes is unknown.

The receptor was isolated from a middle-aged woman in good health and CMV-seronegative. The specimen was PBMCs. The chain is encoded by TRBV6-5 joined to TRBJ2-7; tentative D gene TRBD2, with 5 bases matching. In nucleotide form, the sequence is TGTGCCAGCAAAAGAGGGAGTGCCTCCTACGAGCAGTACGTC. This codes for CASKRGSASYEQYV.